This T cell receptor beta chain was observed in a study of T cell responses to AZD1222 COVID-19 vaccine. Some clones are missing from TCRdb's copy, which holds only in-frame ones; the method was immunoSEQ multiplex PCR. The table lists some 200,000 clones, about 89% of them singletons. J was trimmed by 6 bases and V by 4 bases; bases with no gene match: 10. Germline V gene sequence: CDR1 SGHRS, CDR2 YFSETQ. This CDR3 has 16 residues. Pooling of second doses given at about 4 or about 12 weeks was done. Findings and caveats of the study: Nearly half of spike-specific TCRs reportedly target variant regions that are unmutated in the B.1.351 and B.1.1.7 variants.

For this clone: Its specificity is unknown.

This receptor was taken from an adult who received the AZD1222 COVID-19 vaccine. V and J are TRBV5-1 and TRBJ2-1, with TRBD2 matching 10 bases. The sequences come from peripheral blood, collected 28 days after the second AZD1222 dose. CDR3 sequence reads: CASSGGTSEILNEQFF. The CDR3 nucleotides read TGCGCCAGCAGCGGAGGGACTAGCGAGATCCTCAATGAGCAGTTCTTC.